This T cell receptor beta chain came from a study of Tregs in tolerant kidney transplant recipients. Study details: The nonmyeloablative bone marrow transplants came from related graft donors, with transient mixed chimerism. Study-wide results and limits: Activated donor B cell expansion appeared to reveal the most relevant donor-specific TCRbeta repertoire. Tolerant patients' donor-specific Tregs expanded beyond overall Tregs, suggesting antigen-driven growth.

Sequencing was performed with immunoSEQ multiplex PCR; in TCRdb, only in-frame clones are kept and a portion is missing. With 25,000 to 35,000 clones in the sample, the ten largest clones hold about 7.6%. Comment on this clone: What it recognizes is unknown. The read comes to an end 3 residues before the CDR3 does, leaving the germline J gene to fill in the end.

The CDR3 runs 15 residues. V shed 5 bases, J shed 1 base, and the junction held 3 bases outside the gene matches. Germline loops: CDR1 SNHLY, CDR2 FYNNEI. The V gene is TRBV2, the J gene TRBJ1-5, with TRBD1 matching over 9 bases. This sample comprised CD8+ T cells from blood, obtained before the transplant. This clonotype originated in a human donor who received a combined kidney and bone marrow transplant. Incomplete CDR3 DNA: TGTGCCAGCAGTTCCGGGACAGGGAGCAATCAGCCC. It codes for CASSSGTGSNQP. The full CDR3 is CASSSGTGSNQPQHF.